This T cell receptor (beta chain) was sequenced during a study of lymphopenia after photon versus proton radiotherapy. Study-wide points: Authors raise, but do not show, better survival with proton therapy. Photon-treated patients lost naive T cells and TCR diversity; proton-treated stayed stable.

Germline CDR1 is SGHDT and CDR2 is YYEEEE. The CDR3 is made up of 13 amino acids. Between the trimmed V and J ends, which lost 0 bases and 2 bases, there was a span of 6 bases. In the case of this clone: Antigen specificity is unknown.

Assay used: immunoSEQ multiplex PCR; TCRdb lists only in-frame clones, some missing. This table holds around 25,000 clones, 75% to 90% found once. The chain joins TRBV5-6 to TRBJ2-7; D gene ambiguous. This material consisted of peripheral blood, taken from a patient treated with photon-based radiotherapy. The source is a man younger than 45 with gastric cancer. The CDR3 reads CASSLGRAYEQYF. The CDR3 coding sequence is TGTGCCAGCAGCTTGGGCAGAGCCTACGAGCAGTACTTC.